Presented here are 11 T cell receptor beta chains from one specimen sequenced in a study of OX40 agonist ivuxolimab in advanced cancers. Libraries were made using the immunoSEQ multiplex PCR assay. TCRdb limited this immuneACCESS table to in-frame rearrangements with V and J called. A share of clones is missing; checked studies link under half to unresolved V genes, and the rest is unexplained. The sample table lists tens of thousands of clones, 85% of them with a count of one. The top ten clonotypes cover over 3.5% of the sample. The sample was CD4+ or CD8+ T cells sorted from blood, taken in a trial of the OX40 agonist ivuxolimab. Receptor source: an adult with an advanced solid tumor such as melanoma, head and neck, liver or kidney cancer.

This clone appeared a few times. The V gene is TRBV28, the J gene TRBJ1-6; TRBD1 matches 7 bases. With 5 bases clipped from V and 8 bases from J, the junction kept 6 bases outside the gene matches. The CDR3 has 14 amino acids. Per the germline V gene, CDR1 is MDHEN and CDR2 is SYDVKM. CDR3 coding DNA: TGTGCCAGCAGTATGACAGGGATAGATTCACCCCTCCACTTT. Encoded protein: CASSMTGIDSPLHF. Filled out from reference TRBV28 and TRBJ1-6, the complete variable domain reads DVKVTQSSRYLVKRTGEKVFLECVQDMDHENMFWYRQDPGLGLRLIYFSYDVKMKEKGDIPEGYSVSREKKERFSLILESASTNQTSMYLCASSMTGIDSPLHFGNGTRLTVT.

This chain links TRBV7-9 with TRBJ2-1, with TRBD2 identical over 7 bases. CDR1 and CDR2 from the germline V gene are SEHNR and FQNEAQ (reference sequence). CDR3 length equals 15 residues. Unmatched junction bases numbered 7, after V lost 4 bases and J lost 4 bases. The DNA for the CDR3 is TGTGCCAGCAGCTCGCCGGGACTACCGTACAATGAGCAGTTCTTC. Protein product: CASSSPGLPYNEQFF.

The chain is built from TRBV19 and TRBJ1-6; D perhaps matches TRBD1 (5 bases). CDR1 and CDR2 (germline): LNHDA, SQIVND (reference sequence). The V and J ends lost 6 bases and 10 bases respectively, with 13 bases between them. CDR3 length: 13 residues. Here the CDR3 DNA reads TGTGCCAGTAGACCCGGGACGGGGTCACCCCTCCACTTT. It codes for CASRPGTGSPLHF.

The chain employs TRBV7-2 and TRBJ1-2; TRBD1 matches 9 bases. This CDR3 has 14 residues. With V trimmed by 6 bases and J by 4 bases, 6 bases remained unmatched. Germline assignment: CDR1 SGHTA and CDR2 FQGNSA. CDR3: CASSRGQGFYGYTF. CDR3 DNA sequence: TGTGCCAGCAGTCGGGGACAGGGCTTCTATGGCTACACCTTC.

The chain has TRBV28 and TRBJ1-5; perhaps TRBD1 as D (6 bases). Germline CDR1 MDHEN, CDR2 SYDVKM. This CDR3 is built from 15 residues. The V end lost 7 bases, the J end lost 2 bases, and 15 bases lay between the germline ends. The CDR3 here is CASTLGGQRNQPQHF. The DNA for the CDR3 is TGTGCCAGCACCCTGGGGGGCCAGCGCAATCAGCCCCAGCATTTT.

The gene calls are TRBV27 and TRBJ1-1; the D gene is possibly TRBD1 (6 bases). In germline, CDR1 is MNHEY, CDR2 SMNVEV (reference sequence). Trimming took 4 bases from V and 1 from J, leaving 13 bases between them. There are 15 residues in the CDR3. The CDR3 coding sequence is TGTGCCAGCAGTTCATCAACAGGGTGGAACACTGAAGCTTTCTTT. It specifies CASSSSTGWNTEAFF.

This chain links TRBV19 with TRBJ2-2; 13 nucleotides line up with TRBD2. CDR3 size: 19 residues. Unmatched junction bases numbered 9, after V lost 5 bases and J lost 0 bases. Looked up from germline, CDR1 is LNHDA and CDR2 is SQIVND (reference sequence). CDR3 loop: CASSLLGLAGDANTGELFF. The CDR3 nucleotides are TGTGCCAGTAGTCTTCTTGGACTAGCGGGGGACGCGAACACCGGGGAGCTGTTTTTT.

In its sample, this clone was seen once. The chain employs TRBV10-3 and TRBJ2-7; 9 bases match TRBD1. CDR3 length equals 14 residues. The V segment lost 6 bases and the J segment 0 bases; nucleotides outside the gene matches: 3. The germline V gene encodes CDR1 ENHRY and CDR2 SYGVKD. The CDR3 bases are TGTGCCATCAGGGGGACAGGGAACTCCTACGAGCAGTACTTC. Its protein product is CAIRGTGNSYEQYF.

The chain couples TRBV28 to TRBJ2-5; maybe TRBD2 (5 bases). Germline CDR1 is MDHEN and CDR2 is SYDVKM. This CDR3 spans 15 amino acids. Between the trimmed V and J ends, which lost 1 base and 0 bases, there was a span of 9 bases. This CDR3 reads CASSLFLANQETQYF. The CDR3 DNA reads TGTGCCAGCAGTTTATTTCTAGCAAACCAAGAGACCCAGTACTTC. Full variable domain (outside the CDR3, taken from reference TRBV28 and TRBJ2-5): DVKVTQSSRYLVKRTGEKVFLECVQDMDHENMFWYRQDPGLGLRLIYFSYDVKMKEKGDIPEGYSVSREKKERFSLILESASTNQTSMYLCASSLFLANQETQYFGPGTRLLVL.

This clone was recorded once. V and J are TRBV2 and TRBJ1-1; the D is unclear. The CDR3 contains 14 residues. Germline CDR1 reads SNHLY; CDR2 reads FYNNEI. Trimming pared 5 bases from V and 0 bases from J, leaving 10 bases between. CDR3 region: CASSSQVMNTEAFF. Here the CDR3 DNA reads TGTGCCAGCAGTAGTCAGGTTATGAACACTGAAGCTTTCTTT.

This rearrangement joins TRBV19 to TRBJ2-6, with 9 bases aligning to TRBD1. The V gene end was trimmed by 5 bases and the J gene end by 0 bases; junction bases not matched to a gene: 5. The germline V gene encodes CDR1 LNHDA and CDR2 SQIVND (reference sequence). The CDR3 sequence is 17 residues long. The DNA of the CDR3 is TGTGCCAGTAGTGCCGGACAGGGGCCCTCTGGGGCCAACGTCCTGACTTTC. Amino acid sequence: CASSAGQGPSGANVLTF. The full variable domain, its missing parts supplied by reference TRBV19 and TRBJ2-6, is DGGITQSPKYLFRKEGQNVTLSCEQNLNHDAMYWYRQDPGQGLRLIYYSQIVNDFQKGDIAEGYSVSREKKESFPLTVTSAQKNPTAFYLCASSAGQGPSGANVLTFGAGSRLTVL.